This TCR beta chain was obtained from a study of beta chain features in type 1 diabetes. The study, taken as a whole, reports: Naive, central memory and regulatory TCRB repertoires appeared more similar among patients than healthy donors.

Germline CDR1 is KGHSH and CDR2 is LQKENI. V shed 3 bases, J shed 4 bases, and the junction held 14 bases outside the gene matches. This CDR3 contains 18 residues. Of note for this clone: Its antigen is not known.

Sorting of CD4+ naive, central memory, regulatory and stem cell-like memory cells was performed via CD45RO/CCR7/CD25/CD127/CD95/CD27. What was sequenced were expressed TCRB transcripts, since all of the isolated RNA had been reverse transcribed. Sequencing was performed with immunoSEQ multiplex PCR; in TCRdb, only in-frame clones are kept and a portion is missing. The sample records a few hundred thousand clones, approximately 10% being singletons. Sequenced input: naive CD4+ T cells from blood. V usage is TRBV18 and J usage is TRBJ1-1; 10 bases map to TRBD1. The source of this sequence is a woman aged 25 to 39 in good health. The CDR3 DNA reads TGTGCCAGCTCACCTTTTACGACAGGGGGCGGGAAGGGCACTGAAGCTTTCTTT. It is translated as CASSPFTTGGGKGTEAFF.